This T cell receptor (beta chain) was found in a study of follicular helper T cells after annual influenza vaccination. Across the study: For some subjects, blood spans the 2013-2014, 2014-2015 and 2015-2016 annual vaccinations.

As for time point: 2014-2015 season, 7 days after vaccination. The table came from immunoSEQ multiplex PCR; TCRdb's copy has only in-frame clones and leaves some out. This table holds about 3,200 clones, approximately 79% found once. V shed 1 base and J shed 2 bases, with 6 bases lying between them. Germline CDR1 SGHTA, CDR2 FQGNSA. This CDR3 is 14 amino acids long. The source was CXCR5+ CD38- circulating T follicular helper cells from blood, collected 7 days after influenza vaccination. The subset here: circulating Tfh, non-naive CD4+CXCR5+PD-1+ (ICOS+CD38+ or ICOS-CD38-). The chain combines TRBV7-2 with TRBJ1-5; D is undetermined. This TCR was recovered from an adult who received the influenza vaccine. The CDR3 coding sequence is TGTGCCAGCAGCTTAGTAGGTGGCAATCAGCCCCAGCATTTT. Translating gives CASSLVGGNQPQHF.